Described below is a single T cell receptor (beta chain) sequence and its context. Antigen: not known. In the original processing: Owing to the provision of junction-only sequences devoid of quality scores by immunoSEQ, filtering differed. Produced via immunoSEQ multiplex PCR; TCRdb's table is partial and in-frame only. That table supplies the V and J calls and clone size; D and trimming were determined from the DNA. The data show 2 million to 2.5 million clones, approximately 93% seen once. These data come from a study of shared clonotypes between healthy human individuals. As for the study in general: Each donor had three CD4 naive, three CD4 memory, two CD8 naive and one CD8 memory plate. Study-level findings and limits: Generally, estimated richness proved larger in naive subsets than it did in memory subsets. Non-shared clonotypes had lower generation probabilities than those shared by all four donors.

Germline CDR1 reads SGHRS; CDR2 reads YFSETQ. The CDR3 totals 16 residues. Deletions cut 4 bases from V and 2 bases from J, with 19 bases between. The sequenced material came from naive CD4+ T cells from PBMCs. The subset is: CD45RA+ positively selected. The rearrangement joins TRBV5-1 to TRBJ2-7; D may match TRBD1 or TRBD2 (6 bases each). This TCR was recovered from a young man in good health. Some clones in this sample may be carry-over from other donors' samples. DNA for the CDR3: TGCGCCAGCAGCACCCGACCGGGGGCATCAGCCTACGAGCAGTACTTC. It translates to CASSTRPGASAYEQYF.